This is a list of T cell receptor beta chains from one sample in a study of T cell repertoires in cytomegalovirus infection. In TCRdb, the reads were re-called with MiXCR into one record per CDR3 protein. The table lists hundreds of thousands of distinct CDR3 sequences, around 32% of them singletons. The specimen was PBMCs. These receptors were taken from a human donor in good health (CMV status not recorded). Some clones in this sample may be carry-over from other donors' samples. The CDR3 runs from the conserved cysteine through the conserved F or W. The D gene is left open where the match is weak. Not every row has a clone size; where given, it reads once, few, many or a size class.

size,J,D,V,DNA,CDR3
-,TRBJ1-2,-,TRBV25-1,TGTGCCAGCAGTGAATTAACGGTTGACGGAGGCTACACCTTC,CASSELTVDGGYTF
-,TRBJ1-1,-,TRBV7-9,TGTGCCAGCAGCTTGGGGGGGGGCCGTGAAGCTTTCTTT,CASSLGGGREAFF
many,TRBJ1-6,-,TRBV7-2,TGTGCCAGCAGCTACAGCGGACAGCTCAATTCACCCCTCCACTTT,CASSYSGQLNSPLHF
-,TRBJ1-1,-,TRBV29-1,TGCAGCGTCGGACTGCCGAACACTGAAGCTTTCTTT,CSVGLPNTEAFF
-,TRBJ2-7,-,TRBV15,TGTGCCACCAGCGACACGGGCCTCTCCTACGAGCAGTACTTC,CATSDTGLSYEQYF
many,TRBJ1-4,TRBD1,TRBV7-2,TGTGCCAGCAGCAGACAGGGGGCGAAGGAAAAACTGTTTTTT,CASSRQGAKEKLFF
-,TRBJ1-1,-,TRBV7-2,TGTGCCAGCAGCTTTACCGGGCTCCCGGGGCCCACTGAAGCTTTCTTT,CASSFTGLPGPTEAFF
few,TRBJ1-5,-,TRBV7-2,TGTGCCAGCAGCCCCAGCCAAATCGGGCCCCAGCATTTT,CASSPSQIGPQHF
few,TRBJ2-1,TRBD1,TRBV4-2,TGTGCCAGCAGCCAAAGGCCACCGGGACAGGGCTACAATGAGCAGTTCTTC,CASSQRPPGQGYNEQFF
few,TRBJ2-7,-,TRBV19,TGTGCCAGTACTAAGTCGGTTAGTGGGGAGCAGTACTTC,CASTKSVSGEQYF
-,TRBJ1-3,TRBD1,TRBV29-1,TGCAGCGTTCGTCAGGGGGCTGGATACACCATATATTTT,CSVRQGAGYTIYF
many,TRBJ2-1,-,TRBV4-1,TGCGCCAGCAGCCTGGGGGGGGCTCTCTACAATGAGCAGTTCTTC,CASSLGGALYNEQFF
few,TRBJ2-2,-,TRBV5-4,TGTGCCAGCAGCTTGGAGGTTAGCACCGGGGAGCTGTTTTTT,CASSLEVSTGELFF
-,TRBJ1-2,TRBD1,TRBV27,TGTGCCAGCAGACCCCACAGGGGAGATGGCTACACCTTC,CASRPHRGDGYTF
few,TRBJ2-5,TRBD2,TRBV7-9,TGTGCCAGCAGCCGACTAGCGGGTACGCAAGAGACCCAGTACTTC,CASSRLAGTQETQYF
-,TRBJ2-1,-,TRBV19,TGTGCCAGTAGTATTCTGGCCGGCCGGGGTCAAAATGAGCAGTTCTTC,CASSILAGRGQNEQFF
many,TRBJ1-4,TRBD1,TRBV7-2,TGTGCCAGCAGCTTAGGAACAGGGGCAAATAATGAAAAACTGTTTTTT,CASSLGTGANNEKLFF
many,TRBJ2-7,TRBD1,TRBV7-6,TGTGCCAGCAGCTTAGCGACAGGGGAAAGCGAGCAGTACTTC,CASSLATGESEQYF
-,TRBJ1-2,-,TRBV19,TGTGCCAGTGCCACCGGGACCTTGTATGGCTCCACCTTC,CASATGTLYGSTF
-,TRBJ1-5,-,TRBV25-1,TGTGCCAGCAGTGAATCCACAGGTTTTCAGCCCCAGCATTTT,CASSESTGFQPQHF
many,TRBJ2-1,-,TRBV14,TGTGCCAGCAGCCAAGTCGCAGGGGTAGGGAATGAGCAGTTCTTC,CASSQVAGVGNEQFF
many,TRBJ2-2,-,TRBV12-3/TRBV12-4,TGTGCCAGCAGTTTGATTACGGCTACCGGGGAGCTGTTTTTT,CASSLITATGELFF
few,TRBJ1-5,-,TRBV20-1,TGCAGTGCAGCGGGGGGGATCAATCAGCCCCAGCATTTT,CSAAGGINQPQHF
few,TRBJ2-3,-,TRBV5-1,TGCGCCAGCAGCTTGGTAGTGGGGGGACCCACAGATACGCAGTATTTT,CASSLVVGGPTDTQYF
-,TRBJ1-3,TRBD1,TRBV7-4,TGTGCCAGCAGCTTAGAATGCTACTCCGGGACAGGGCGAGCAAGATCCTCTGGAAACACCATATATTTT,CASSLECYSGTGRARSSGNTIYF
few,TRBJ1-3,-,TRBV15,TGTGCCACCAGCAGAGCAGGGTTAGGAAACACCATATATTTT,CATSRAGLGNTIYF
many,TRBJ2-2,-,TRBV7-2,TGTGCCAGCAGAGAGTTTTTGGTCACCGGGGAGCTGTTTTTT,CASREFLVTGELFF
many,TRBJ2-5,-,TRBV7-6,TGTGCCAGCAGCTTAACGGGACGGTACCAAGAGACCCAGTACTTC,CASSLTGRYQETQYF
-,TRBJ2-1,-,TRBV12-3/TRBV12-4,TGTGCCAGCAGCCGCACCACGGGGAGCTCCTACAATGAGCAGTTCTTC,CASSRTTGSSYNEQFF
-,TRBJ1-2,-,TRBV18,TGTGCCAGCTCATCTGGTCTGAACTATGGCTACACCTTC,CASSSGLNYGYTF
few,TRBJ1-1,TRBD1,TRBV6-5,TGTGCCAGCAGTGCAGACAGGGGACGGGACACTGAAGCTTTCTTT,CASSADRGRDTEAFF
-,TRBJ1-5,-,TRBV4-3,TGCGCCAGCAGCCAAGATCGGAGGGGCGATCAGCCCCAGCATTTT,CASSQDRRGDQPQHF
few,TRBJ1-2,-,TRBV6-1,TGTGCCGCGACGAAAAGTATGGGGGCGCAAAACTATGGCTACACCTTC,CAATKSMGAQNYGYTF
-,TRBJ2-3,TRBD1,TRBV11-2,TGTGCCAGCAGAGACCGTGGCAGGGGGCCAGATACGCAGTATTTT,CASRDRGRGPDTQYF
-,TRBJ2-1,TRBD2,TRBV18,TGTGCCAGCTCACTGGGGACTAGCGGGGCGTATGAGCAGTTCTTC,CASSLGTSGAYEQFF
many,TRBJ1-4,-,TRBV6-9,TGTGCCAGCAGTCCCCAAACTTCGGCAGGGGAAAGAGGCGAAAAACTGTTTTTT,CASSPQTSAGERGEKLFF
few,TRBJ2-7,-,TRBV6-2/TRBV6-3,TGTGCCAGCAGTTACTACTGGGACAACTCCTACGAGCAGTACTTC,CASSYYWDNSYEQYF
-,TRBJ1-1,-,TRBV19,TGTGCCAGTAGTTGGGGAGCCACTGAAGCTTTCTTT,CASSWGATEAFF
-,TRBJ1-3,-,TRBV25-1,TGTGCCAGCAGTGAAACTGCCGCCCCTGGAAACACCATATATTTT,CASSETAAPGNTIYF
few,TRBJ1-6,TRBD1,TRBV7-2,TGTGCCAGCAGCCAGGGGGGAAGGCAGATTAATTCACCCCTCCCCTTT,CASSQGGRQINSPLPF
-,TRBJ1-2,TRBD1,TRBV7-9,TGTGCCAGCAGCCGGACAGGACTATCTAACTATGGCTACACCTTC,CASSRTGLSNYGYTF
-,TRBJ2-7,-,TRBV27,TGTGCCAGCACAAGTTCCAGGGCAACCTTCTCCTACGAGCAGTACTTC,CASTSSRATFSYEQYF
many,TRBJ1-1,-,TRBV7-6,TGTGCCAGCAGCTTGATTGGGATGGAAGCTTTCTTT,CASSLIGMEAFF
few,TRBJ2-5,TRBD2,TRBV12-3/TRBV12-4,TGTGCCAGCAGTCGACGGATCCGACTAGCGGGGGCCCAAGAGACCCAGTACTTC,CASSRRIRLAGAQETQYF
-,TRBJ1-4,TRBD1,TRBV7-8,TGTGCCAGCAGCTCAAGCTTGCAGGGACAGCCAAATGAAAAACTGTTTTTT,CASSSSLQGQPNEKLFF
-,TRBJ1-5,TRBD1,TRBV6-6,TGTGCCAGCAGTTACCTGACAGGGGGCGATCAGCCCCAGCATTTT,CASSYLTGGDQPQHF
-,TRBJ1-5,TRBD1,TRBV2,TGTGCCAGCGCTGCCGGAGGGGGCGGCCAGCCCCAGCATTTT,CASAAGGGGQPQHF
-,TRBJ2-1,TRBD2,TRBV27,TGTGCCAGCAGACTAGTAGCGGGGGGGCTCAATGAGCAGTTCTTC,CASRLVAGGLNEQFF
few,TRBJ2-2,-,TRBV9,TGTGCCAGCAGCAGGACAGCTGTTAACACCGGGGAGCTGTTTTTT,CASSRTAVNTGELFF
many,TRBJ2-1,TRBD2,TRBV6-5,TGTGCCAGCAGTTACTCTCCTAGCGGGGGCTACAATGAGCAGTTCTTC,CASSYSPSGGYNEQFF
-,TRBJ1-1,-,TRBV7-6,TGTGCCAGCAGCTCCCAGGGAGCTGGGTTTTTCACTGAAGCTTTCTTT,CASSSQGAGFFTEAFF
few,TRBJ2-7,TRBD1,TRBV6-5,TGTGCCAGCAGTTACCCGGACAGGGACTACGAGCAGTACTTC,CASSYPDRDYEQYF
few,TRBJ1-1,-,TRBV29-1,TGCAGCGTGCCCGAGGACACTGAAGCTTTCTTT,CSVPEDTEAFF
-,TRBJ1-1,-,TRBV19,TGTGCCAGTAGTATGGGGAGGAATGAAGCTTTCTTT,CASSMGRNEAFF
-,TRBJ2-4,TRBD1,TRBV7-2,TGTGCCAGCAGCCCCGGACAGGCTGAAAACATTCAGTACTTC,CASSPGQAENIQYF
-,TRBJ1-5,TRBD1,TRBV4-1,TGCGCCAGCAGCCAAGAAGGGACAGGGTGGGGCAATCAGCCCCAGCATTTT,CASSQEGTGWGNQPQHF
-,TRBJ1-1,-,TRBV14,TGTGCCAGCAGCCAAGTCGGGGGGGGGCGGCTCACTGAAGCTTTCTTT,CASSQVGGGRLTEAFF
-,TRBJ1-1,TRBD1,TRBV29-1,TGCAGCGGGTGGGACAGTGAAGCTTTCTTT,CSGWDSEAFF
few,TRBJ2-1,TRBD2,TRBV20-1,TGCAGTGCTAGAGTATTCACGGGGGGATCGCTATCCTACAATGAGCAGTTCTTC,CSARVFTGGSLSYNEQFF
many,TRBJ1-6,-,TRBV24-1,TGTGCCACCAGCCATTCACCCCTCCACTTT,CATSHSPLHF